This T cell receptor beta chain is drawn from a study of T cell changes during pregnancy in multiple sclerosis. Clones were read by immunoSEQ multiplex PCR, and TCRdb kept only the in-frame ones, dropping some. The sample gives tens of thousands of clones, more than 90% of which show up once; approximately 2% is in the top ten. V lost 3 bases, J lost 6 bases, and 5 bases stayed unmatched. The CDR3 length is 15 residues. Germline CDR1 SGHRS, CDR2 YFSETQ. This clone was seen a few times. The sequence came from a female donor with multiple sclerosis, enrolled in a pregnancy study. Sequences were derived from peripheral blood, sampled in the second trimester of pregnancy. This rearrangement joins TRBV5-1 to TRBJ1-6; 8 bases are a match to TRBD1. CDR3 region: CASSYTGGINSPLHF. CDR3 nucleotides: TGCGCCAGCAGCTACACAGGGGGGATTAATTCACCCCTCCACTTT. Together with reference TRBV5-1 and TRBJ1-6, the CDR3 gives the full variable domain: KAGVTQTPRYLIKTRGQQVTLSCSPISGHRSVSWYQQTPGQGLQFLFEYFSETQRNKGNFPGRFSGRQFSNSRSEMNVSTLELGDSALYLCASSYTGGINSPLHFGNGTRLTVT.